The 21 T cell receptor beta chains listed next were all sequenced from one sample in a study of beta chain features in type 1 diabetes. Study outcomes and limitations: Moderate but significant shortening of TCRB CDR3s was recorded in all four CD4+ subsets from Type 1 diabetes patients.

These TCRs' antigens remain unknown. Reverse transcribing all isolated RNA meant expressed TCRB transcripts were sequenced. Clones were read by immunoSEQ multiplex PCR, and TCRdb kept only the in-frame ones, dropping some. The sample includes about 650,000 clones, around 12% of them seen just once. Sequencing was performed on naive CD4+ T cells from blood. Receptors originate from a man younger than 45 with type 1 diabetes.

There are a few counts of this clone. The chain couples TRBV6-5 to TRBJ1-1; D call uncertain. Germline CDR1 is MNHEY and CDR2 is SVGAGI. CDR3 length: 14 residues. V was pared by 4 bases and J by 4 bases, with 13 bases between. In nucleotides, the CDR3 is TGTGCCAGCAGTTCGACACCGATGGGCACTGAAGCTTTCTTT. Amino acids: CASSSTPMGTEAFF.

This chain uses TRBV4-3 with TRBJ2-1; TRBD2 aligns across 9 bases. Germline CDR1 reads LGHNA; CDR2 reads YSLEER. This CDR3 is 16 amino acids long. V shed 0 bases, J shed 6 bases, and the junction held 6 bases outside the gene matches. CDR3 region: CASSQDFLAGPNEQFF. The DNA of the CDR3 is TGCGCCAGCAGCCAAGATTTCCTAGCGGGACCCAATGAGCAGTTCTTC.

This clone was counted many times. The V and J genes are TRBV7-2 and TRBJ2-7, with a weak D call TRBD2 (5 bases). V lost 5 bases, J lost 2 bases, and 7 bases lay in between. The CDR3 length is 12 residues. Germline V CDR1 and CDR2: SGHTA, FQGNSA. In DNA, the CDR3 is TGTGCCAGCAGCCCCGGGACCTACGAGCAGTACTTC. Translating it yields CASSPGTYEQYF.

The chain joins TRBV5-6 to TRBJ2-5; D call uncertain. Germline V gene data show CDR1 as SGHDT and CDR2 as YYEEEE. There are 12 residues in the CDR3. V shed 4 bases and J shed 5 bases, with 9 bases lying between them. The CDR3 region is CASSVTLETQYF. The CDR3 DNA follows: TGTGCCAGCAGCGTGACATTGGAGACCCAGTACTTC. The full variable domain, with the rest looked up from reference TRBV5-6 and TRBJ2-5, is DAGVTQSPTHLIKTRGQQVTLRCSPKSGHDTVSWYQQALGQGPQFIFQYYEEEERQRGNFPDRFSGHQFPNYSSELNVNALLLGDSALYLCASSVTLETQYFGPGTRLLVL.

The chain employs TRBV9 and TRBJ2-5, with a weak D call TRBD2 (6 bases). V lost 2 bases to trimming and J lost 5 bases, with 19 bases between them. Per germline, CDR1 SGDLS and CDR2 YYNGEE. This CDR3 region has 16 residues. This CDR3 reads CASSVGAGSDRETQYF. CDR3 DNA sequence: TGTGCCAGCAGCGTCGGAGCGGGCTCGGACCGGGAGACCCAGTACTTC.

The gene calls are TRBV30 and TRBJ2-1; tentatively, D is TRBD2 (5 bases). The CDR3 consists of 13 residues. Germline-derived CDR1 and CDR2 are GTSNPN and SVGIG (reference sequence). The V and J ends lost 0 bases and 3 bases respectively, with 6 bases between them. The CDR3 nucleotides are TGTGCCTGGAGTGTGGGGAGCTACAATGAGCAGTTCTTC. Encoded protein: CAWSVGSYNEQFF.

This clone was picked up a small number of times. This chain connects TRBV9 to TRBJ1-3; D not resolved. CDR1 and CDR2 (germline): SGDLS, YYNGEE. The CDR3 consists of 17 residues. Trimming pared 2 bases from V and 4 bases from J, leaving 19 bases between. CDR3 nucleotide sequence: TGTGCCAGCAGCGTTTCCACGCAATTAAGCTCAGGAAACACCATATATTTT. The encoded protein is CASSVSTQLSSGNTIYF.

This clone appeared a few times. Other DNA sequences within the sample encode an identical CDR3. The V gene is TRBV7-2, the J gene TRBJ1-1; D gene uncertain. Between the trimmed V and J ends, which lost 1 base and 4 bases, there was a span of 7 bases. Germline V lookup: CDR1 SGHTA, CDR2 FQGNSA. The CDR3 is 13 amino acids. The CDR3 coding sequence is TGTGCCAGCAGCTTAGGGACGGGCACTGAAGCTTTCTTT. Protein product: CASSLGTGTEAFF.

This chain joins TRBV29-1 and TRBJ2-1, with TRBD2 matching 14 bases. The CDR3 is made up of 12 amino acids. Germline CDR1 reads SQVTM; CDR2 reads ANQGSEA. The CDR3 DNA is TGCAGTCGACTAGCGGGGGGGCTTCTAGAGTTCTTC. Protein sequence: CSRLAGGLLEFF.

A word on this clone: This same CDR3 is encoded by further DNA sequences in the sample. This sequence joins TRBV5-1 and TRBJ2-5; possible D gene TRBD2, 5 bases. This CDR3 region has 13 residues. In germline, CDR1 is SGHRS, CDR2 YFSETQ. Trimming removed 4 bases at V and 5 bases at J, with 12 bases between. The CDR3 DNA is TGCGCCAGCAGCCCCGCAGGCGGGGAGACCCAGTACTTC. It encodes CASSPAGGETQYF.

This clone has more than one count but fewer than ten. The chain employs TRBV5-1 and TRBJ2-3; D perhaps matches TRBD1 (5 bases). Trimming pared 0 bases from V and 1 base from J, leaving 9 bases between. The CDR3 has 15 residues. Germline CDR1 SGHRS, CDR2 YFSETQ. The CDR3 loop reads CASSLAGYGTDTQYF. The CDR3 DNA follows: TGCGCCAGCAGCTTGGCAGGGTACGGCACAGATACGCAGTATTTT.

CDR3 in amino acids: CSAEGGVHYTF. In DNA, the CDR3 is TGCAGTGCCGAGGGAGGGGTTCACTACACCTTC. V gene TRBV20-1 combines with J gene TRBJ1-2, with D possibly being TRBD1 (5 bases). Germline CDR1 and CDR2: DFQATT and SNEGSKA (reference sequence). V lost 6 bases, J lost 10 bases, and 15 bases lay in between. CDR3 length: 11 amino acids.

The table lists this clone with a few counts. The V and J genes are TRBV12-2 and TRBJ2-5; TRBD2, the table's D call, was not compared with the DNA. TRBV12-2 is a pseudogene segment. The CDR3 sequence is 17 residues long. Here the CDR3 reads CASRPHAGTSGQETQYF. The CDR3 DNA follows: TGTGCAAGTCGCCCTCACGCCGGGACTAGCGGGCAAGAGACCCAGTACTTC.

This clone showed up just a few times. This sequence joins TRBV5-1 and TRBJ2-2; TRBD1 is a possible D gene (6 bases). V was shortened by 0 bases and J by 4 bases, with 10 bases between the two germline ends. The germline CDR1 and CDR2 sequences are SGHRS and YFSETQ. The CDR3 length is 15 residues. The CDR3 sequence is CASSLGQEPTGELFF. CDR3 sequence (DNA): TGCGCCAGCAGCTTGGGACAGGAGCCCACCGGGGAGCTGTTTTTT.

This clone has just a few counts. The genes are TRBV6-1 and TRBJ2-7; maybe TRBD1 (5 bases). The CDR3 covers 12 residues. Germline CDR1 reads MNHNS; CDR2 reads SASEGT. The V gene lost 11 bases and the J gene lost 3 bases, with 14 bases spanning the gap. CDR3: CASFRQSYEQYF. In DNA form, the CDR3 reads TGTGCCTCCTTTAGACAGAGCTACGAGCAGTACTTC.

J is TRBJ2-2 and V is TRBV6-5; D gene uncertain. Germline V gene data show CDR1 as MNHEY and CDR2 as SVGAGI. The CDR3 spans 14 residues. V was shortened by 7 bases and J by 1 base, with 10 bases between the two germline ends. CDR3 bases: TGTGCCAGCACCGCAGAGCTGAACACCGGGGAGCTGTTTTTT. Protein sequence: CASTAELNTGELFF.

The rearrangement links TRBV4-3 to TRBJ2-7; the D gene is possibly TRBD1 (6 bases). This CDR3 is 15 amino acids long. Germline loops: CDR1 LGHNA, CDR2 YSLEER. The V and J ends lost 0 bases and 7 bases respectively, with 16 bases between them. The CDR3 DNA sequence: TGCGCCAGCAGCCAAGAAGGCAGGGGATTGAGGGAGCAGTACTTC. Translating gives CASSQEGRGLREQYF.

This clone was observed a handful of times. The rearrangement links TRBV29-1 to TRBJ2-5; D assignment may be TRBD1 or TRBD2 (6 bases each). CDR1 SQVTM and CDR2 ANQGSEA come from the germline V gene. CDR3 length: 15 residues. V lost 4 bases, J lost 1 base, and 16 bases lay in between. The CDR3 coding sequence is TGCAGCGTTGGCTCGGGGGACACCATCCAAGAGACCCAGTACTTC. Protein: CSVGSGDTIQETQYF.

This clone has a handful of counts. This chain uses TRBV19 with TRBJ2-5; the D is unclear. This CDR3 has 13 amino acids. Germline values: CDR1 LNHDA, CDR2 SQIVND (reference sequence). Trimming removed 5 bases at V and 1 base at J, with 8 bases between. CDR3 protein: CASSFRTQETQYF. CDR3 in DNA: TGTGCCAGTAGTTTTCGGACCCAAGAGACCCAGTACTTC.

As for this clone: The sample contains more than one DNA sequence encoding this CDR3. The rearrangement links TRBV25-1 to TRBJ1-2; D is unresolved. V was pared by 1 base and J by 4 bases, with 7 bases between. CDR1 is MGHDK, CDR2 SYGVNS, per germline. The CDR3 has 13 residues. CDR3 sequence (DNA): TGTGCCAGCAGTGAATCGGGCCGCTATGGCTACACCTTC. Translating gives CASSESGRYGYTF.

The chain links TRBV6-1 to TRBJ2-5, with no clear D. The germline V gene has CDR1 MNHNS and CDR2 SASEGT. This CDR3 has 12 residues. Trimming shortened V by 1 base and J by 5 bases, and 5 bases separated the two germline ends. CDR3: CASSEVVETQYF. In DNA form, the CDR3 reads TGTGCCAGCAGTGAAGTAGTGGAGACCCAGTACTTC.